These 20 T cell receptor beta chains came from one sample sequenced in a study of blood T cell repertoires in COVID-19. Here immunoSEQ multiplex PCR was the method, and the copy in TCRdb shows in-frame clones only, minus some. The sample yields some 150,000 clones, about 85% seen once. The specimen sequenced was peripheral blood. The source is a human donor with acute or convalescent COVID-19. The donor label of this sample is uncertain.

The chain recombines TRBV7-9 with TRBJ1-5; 7 nucleotides agree with TRBD1. CDR3 size: 16 residues. J was trimmed by 5 bases and V by 5 bases; bases with no gene match: 12. The germline V gene encodes CDR1 SEHNR and CDR2 FQNEAQ (reference sequence). The DNA for the CDR3 is TGTGCCAGCAGCCACAACCGCCAGGGGGGAGATCAGCCCCAGCATTTT. Translating gives CASSHNRQGGDQPQHF.

The chain is built from TRBV4-3 and TRBJ2-5, with TRBD1 as a possible D gene (6 bases). Germline loops: CDR1 LGHNA, CDR2 YSLEER. The CDR3 length is 14 residues. V gave up 1 base and J gave up 5 bases, with 11 bases separating them. CDR3 residues: CASSQGGRGETQYF. For the CDR3, the DNA is TGCGCCAGCAGCCAAGGGGGGCGCGGGGAGACCCAGTACTTC.

This clone was counted a single time. This chain joins TRBV6-2 or TRBV6-3 and TRBJ1-1; weak D call: TRBD1 (6 bases). From germline, CDR1 is MNHEY and CDR2 SVGEGT. The CDR3 length is 17 residues. Trimming took 0 bases from V and 5 from J, leaving 19 bases between them. The DNA for the CDR3 is TGTGCCAGCAGTTACTCGAAACTCTCCGTCAGGGGTACTGAAGCTTTCTTT. This encodes CASSYSKLSVRGTEAFF.

This clone has a single count. The chain couples TRBV29-1 to TRBJ2-5; tentatively, D is TRBD2 (5 bases). The germline V gene encodes CDR1 SQVTM and CDR2 ANQGSEA. Trimming removed 6 bases at V and 2 bases at J, with 16 bases between. The CDR3 has 14 residues. Written as DNA, the CDR3 is TGCAGCGTCCTCAAGCGAGGGTCACAAGAGACCCAGTACTTC. Residues: CSVLKRGSQETQYF.

The chain combines TRBV5-5 with TRBJ2-7; 8 nucleotides agree with TRBD1. The junction had 9 bases not matched to a gene; V was cut back by 1 base and J by 3 bases. The CDR3 sequence is 16 residues long. From germline, CDR1 is SGHKS and CDR2 YYEKEE (reference sequence). Here the CDR3 reads CASSLRPGTGGYEQYF. CDR3 DNA: TGTGCCAGCAGCTTGAGGCCCGGGACAGGCGGCTACGAGCAGTACTTC.

The V gene is TRBV27, the J gene TRBJ1-1; unclear D gene. Trimming left V 2 bases short and J 0 bases short, with 10 bases between. Germline-derived CDR1 and CDR2 are MNHEY and SMNVEV (reference sequence). CDR3 length: 15 amino acids. CDR3 residues: CASSLTQNMNTEAFF. For the CDR3, the DNA is TGTGCCAGCAGTTTAACCCAAAACATGAACACTGAAGCTTTCTTT.

This rearrangement joins TRBV19 to TRBJ1-1; the D gene is possibly TRBD1 (5 bases). CDR1 is LNHDA and CDR2 is SQIVND in the germline V gene (reference sequence). This CDR3 contains 15 residues. Trimming stripped 5 bases from V and 6 bases from J, with 19 bases between. For the CDR3, the DNA is TGTGCCAGTAGTCTCCAGTGGGGCCGGACCTCTGAAGCTTTCTTT. This encodes CASSLQWGRTSEAFF.

This chain connects TRBV5-1 to TRBJ2-5; TRBD2 matches 11 bases. This CDR3 comprises 16 residues. The germline V gene has CDR1 SGHRS and CDR2 YFSETQ. The V segment lost 4 bases and the J segment 1 base; nucleotides outside the gene matches: 6. The CDR3 spells CASSAAGTSGQETQYF. CDR3 coding DNA: TGCGCCAGCAGCGCCGCCGGGACTAGCGGCCAAGAGACCCAGTACTTC.

The V gene is TRBV30, the J gene TRBJ2-7, with D tentatively TRBD2 (5 bases). The CDR3 covers 13 residues. Germline lookup yields CDR1 GTSNPN and CDR2 SVGIG (reference sequence). V was trimmed by 3 bases and J by 6 bases, leaving 15 bases between them. As DNA, the CDR3 is TGTGCCTGGAGCCTAAAAACTAGACCCGAGCAGTACGTC. Amino acids: CAWSLKTRPEQYV.

The chain has TRBV5-1 and TRBJ1-6, with 10 positions matching TRBD1. This CDR3 region has 14 residues. Unmatched junction bases numbered 7, after V lost 6 bases and J lost 10 bases. CDR1 and CDR2 (germline): SGHRS, YFSETQ. The DNA for the CDR3 is TGCGCCAGCAACGCCGGGACAGGGGTCTCACCCCTCCACTTT. The encoded protein is CASNAGTGVSPLHF. Looking up the rest from reference TRBV5-1 and TRBJ1-6 gives the full variable domain: KAGVTQTPRYLIKTRGQQVTLSCSPISGHRSVSWYQQTPGQGLQFLFEYFSETQRNKGNFPGRFSGRQFSNSRSEMNVSTLELGDSALYLCASNAGTGVSPLHFGNGTRLTVT.

V is TRBV6-5 and J is TRBJ1-2; D is perhaps TRBD1 (5 bases). The length of the CDR3 is 13 residues. CDR1 is MNHEY, CDR2 SVGAGI, per germline. Trimming pared 1 base from V and 4 bases from J, leaving 7 bases between. CDR3 nucleotide sequence: TGTGCCAGCAGTTACTGGGGGGGCTATGGCTACACCTTC. Translating gives CASSYWGGYGYTF.

A few counts support this clone. This chain joins TRBV15 and TRBJ2-1; the D gene is possibly TRBD1 (5 bases). V gave up 0 bases and J gave up 5 bases, with 17 bases separating them. Looked up from germline, CDR1 is LNHNV and CDR2 is YYDKDF (reference sequence). This CDR3 contains 17 residues. In nucleotides, the CDR3 is TGTGCCACCAGCAGAGATTTTGCGGCAGGGTTCAACAATGAGCAGTTCTTC. As protein: CATSRDFAAGFNNEQFF. Based on the CDR3 plus reference TRBV15 and TRBJ2-1, the full variable domain is DAMVIQNPRYQVTQFGKPVTLSCSQTLNHNVMYWYQQKSSQAPKLLFHYYDKDFNNEADTPDNFQSRRPNTSFCFLDIRSPGLGDTAMYLCATSRDFAAGFNNEQFFGPGTRLTVL.

The CDR3: CASSTVGNTIYF. CDR3 sequence (DNA): TGTGCCAGCAGCACGGTCGGAAACACCATATATTTT. V gene TRBV5-6 combines with J gene TRBJ1-3; no clear D. This CDR3 has 12 amino acids. Per germline, CDR1 SGHDT and CDR2 YYEEEE. V lost 4 bases and J 4 bases, leaving 6 bases between the germline ends.

The CDR3, as DNA: TGTGCCTGGAGTGCTCTAACAGGGATGAACACTGAAGCTTTCTTT. Protein: CAWSALTGMNTEAFF. The V gene is TRBV30, the J gene TRBJ1-1; possibly TRBD1 for D (6 bases). V lost 1 base, J lost 0 bases, and 12 bases lay in between. This CDR3 has 15 amino acids. CDR1 and CDR2 from the germline V gene are GTSNPN and SVGIG (reference sequence).

The genes are TRBV18 and TRBJ1-3; 7 bases are shared with TRBD1. Germline V gene lookup returns CDR1 KGHSH and CDR2 LQKENI. The trim removed 6 bases at V and 0 bases at J, leaving 8 bases unmatched. The CDR3 loop spans 16 amino acids. The CDR3 DNA reads as TGTGCCAGCTCCCAGAGCAGGGGGTCCTCTGGAAACACCATATATTTT. Translating gives CASSQSRGSSGNTIYF.

The chain uses TRBV6-5 and TRBJ1-2; D remains unclear. Germline CDR1 and CDR2: MNHEY and SVGAGI. This CDR3 comprises 14 residues. V was shortened by 0 bases and J by 0 bases, with 5 bases between the two germline ends. This CDR3 is CASSYSYSNYGYTF. The CDR3 coding sequence is TGTGCCAGCAGTTACTCGTATTCTAACTATGGCTACACCTTC.

Only a few counts were recorded for this clone. V is TRBV6-2 or TRBV6-3 and J is TRBJ2-7; D possibly corresponds to TRBD1 (5 bases). V was cut by 2 bases and J by 3 bases, with 8 bases left in between. The CDR3 runs to 13 residues. CDR1 MNHEY and CDR2 SVGEGT come from the germline V gene. The DNA of the CDR3 is TGTGCCAGCAGTTACCCTAGGGGCTACGAGCAGTACGTC. Residues: CASSYPRGYEQYV.

The rearrangement joins TRBV5-1 to TRBJ2-7, with D possibly TRBD2 on 5 matching bases. This CDR3 has 14 amino acids. Looked up from germline, CDR1 is SGHRS and CDR2 is YFSETQ. V was clipped by 3 bases and J by 10 bases, with 20 bases between them. Here the CDR3 DNA reads TGCGCCAGCAGCTCTGGCGTCGGGGTCCTGGGTCAGTACTTC. Translated, it gives CASSSGVGVLGQYF.

The chain recombines TRBV5-1 with TRBJ2-1; 7 nucleotides align to TRBD2. Germline V gene data show CDR1 as SGHRS and CDR2 as YFSETQ. With V trimmed by 2 bases and J by 2 bases, 7 bases remained unmatched. The CDR3 covers 16 residues. The CDR3 nucleotides read TGCGCCAGCAGCTTAGAACCGGGGGGAGCCTACAATGAGCAGTTCTTC. Its protein is CASSLEPGGAYNEQFF.

The gene calls are TRBV7-9 and TRBJ1-5; tentatively, D is TRBD1 (5 bases). Germline CDR1 and CDR2: SEHNR and FQNEAQ (reference sequence). V gave up 5 bases and J gave up 0 bases, with 8 bases separating them. The CDR3 covers 14 residues. CDR3 sequence reads: CASSDSNSNQPQHF. CDR3 nucleotide sequence: TGTGCCAGCAGCGACAGCAATAGCAATCAGCCCCAGCATTTT.